This TCR beta chain was profiled in a study of blood T cells in healthy people across ages. Germline V gives CDR1 MDHEN, CDR2 SYDVKM. V lost 10 bases and J lost 6, with 19 bases in between. The CDR3 has 14 residues. The use of a sample-barcoded 5' primer and a J-beta primer mix characterized a second PCR of roughly 7 to 11 cycles. TCRdb re-called the 5' RACE reads through MiXCR, storing one row per CDR3 protein. Among almost 800,000 distinct CDR3 sequences listed, roughly 60% were seen once. V gene TRBV28 combines with J gene TRBJ1-5; D remains unclear. The sample consisted of blood. The receptor's source is a man between 25 and 39 years old in good health. The CDR3 sequence is CATQNYGVTQPQHF. CDR3 sequence (DNA): TGTGCCACCCAAAACTATGGGGTTACTCAGCCCCAGCATTTT.